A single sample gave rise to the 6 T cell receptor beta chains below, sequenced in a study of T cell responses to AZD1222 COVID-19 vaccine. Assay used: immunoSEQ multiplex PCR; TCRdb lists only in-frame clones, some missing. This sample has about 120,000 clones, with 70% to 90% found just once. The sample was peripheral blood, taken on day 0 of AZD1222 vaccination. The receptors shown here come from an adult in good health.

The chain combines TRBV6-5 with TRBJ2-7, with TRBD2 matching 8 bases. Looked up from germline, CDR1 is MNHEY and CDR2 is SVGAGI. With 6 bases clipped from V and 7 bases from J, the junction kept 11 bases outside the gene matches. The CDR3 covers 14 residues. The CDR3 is CASRVRGGRREQYF. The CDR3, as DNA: TGTGCCAGCAGAGTACGGGGGGGCCGTCGGGAGCAGTACTTC.

CDR3 in amino acids: CASSYYRGEVYGYTF. The CDR3 DNA follows: TGTGCCAGCAGTTACTATCGGGGTGAGGTTTATGGCTACACCTTC. This sequence joins TRBV6-5 and TRBJ1-2; D unresolved. Trimming shortened V by 1 base and J by 5 bases, and 14 bases separated the two germline ends. The CDR3 covers 15 residues. Germline V gene data show CDR1 as MNHEY and CDR2 as SVGAGI.

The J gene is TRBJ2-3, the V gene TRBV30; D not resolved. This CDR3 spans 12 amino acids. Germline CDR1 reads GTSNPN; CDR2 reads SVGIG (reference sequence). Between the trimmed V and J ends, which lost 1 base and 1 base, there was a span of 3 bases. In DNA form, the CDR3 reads TGTGCCTGGAGTGCGGGCACAGATACGCAGTATTTT. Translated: CAWSAGTDTQYF.

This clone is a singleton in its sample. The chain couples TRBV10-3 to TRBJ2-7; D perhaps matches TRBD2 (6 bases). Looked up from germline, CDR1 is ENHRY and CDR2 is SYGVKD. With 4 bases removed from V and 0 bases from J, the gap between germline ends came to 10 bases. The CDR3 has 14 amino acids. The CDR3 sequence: CAISAGGSSYEQYF. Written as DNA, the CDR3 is TGTGCCATCAGTGCTGGGGGGTCCTCCTACGAGCAGTACTTC.

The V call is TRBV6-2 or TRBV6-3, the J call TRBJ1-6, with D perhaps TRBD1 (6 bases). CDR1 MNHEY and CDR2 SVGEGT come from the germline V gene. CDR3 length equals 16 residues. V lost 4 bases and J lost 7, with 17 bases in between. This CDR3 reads CASSSDRSGGNSPLHF. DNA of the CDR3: TGTGCCAGCAGTTCCGACAGGTCAGGTGGGAATTCACCCCTCCACTTT.

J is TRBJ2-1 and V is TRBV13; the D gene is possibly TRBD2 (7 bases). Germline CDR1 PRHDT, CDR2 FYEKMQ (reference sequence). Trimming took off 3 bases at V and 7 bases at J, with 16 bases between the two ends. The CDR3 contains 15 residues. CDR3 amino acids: CASSFVGGGVNEQFF. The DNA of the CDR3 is TGTGCCAGCAGCTTTGTGGGAGGGGGTGTAAATGAGCAGTTCTTC.